The clone carrying this T cell receptor beta chain was counted between two and nine times. Its antigen is unknown. This sample stems from a study of cytomegalovirus exposure and HLA in healthy donors. Libraries were prepared by immunoSEQ multiplex PCR; TCRdb keeps only in-frame clonotypes and omits some of them. The sample holds a few hundred thousand clones, roughly 85% seen once. Study results and limitations: The study labeled more than 150 TCR beta chains cytomegalovirus-associated. A classifier reportedly called cytomegalovirus status with high sensitivity and specificity.

This clonotype was obtained from a woman aged 18-29 years in good health and CMV-seronegative. The specimen was PBMCs.

CDR3 DNA: TGTGCCAGCAGTGAAGTCATCGGGGTGGGCGTTCAGTACTTC. Its translation: CASSEVIGVGVQYF. V and J are TRBV25-1 and TRBJ2-4, with D possibly being TRBD2 (5 bases). Germline V gene data show CDR1 as MGHDK and CDR2 as SYGVNS. The V end lost 2 bases, the J end lost 11 bases, and 16 bases lay between the germline ends. This CDR3 spans 14 amino acids. Together with reference TRBV25-1 and TRBJ2-4, the CDR3 gives the full variable domain: EADIYQTPRYLVIGTGKKITLECSQTMGHDKMYWYQQDPGMELHLIHYSYGVNSTEKGDLSSESTVSRIRTEHFPLTLESARPSHTSQYLCASSEVIGVGVQYFGAGTRLSVL.